Listed below are T cell receptor beta chains from one sample, sequenced in a study of blood T cell repertoires in COVID-19. Clones were read by immunoSEQ multiplex PCR, and TCRdb kept only the in-frame ones, dropping some. Altogether around 47,000 clones are present, 69% being singletons, with the ten largest covering 5.5% to 8%. Sequencing was performed on peripheral blood. These receptors all stem from an elderly man with acute or convalescent COVID-19. CDR3s include the opening cysteine and the closing phenylalanine or tryptophan. D genes are given only for firm matches. A row's size may be missing; if present it is once, few, many or a size class.

cdr3_nt: TGTGCCAGCAGTTTATCGCGTGGGGGGATGGCCCAGCATTTT
cdr3_aa: CASSLSRGGMAQHF
clone_size: few
v_call: TRBV27
d_call: -
j_call: TRBJ1-5

cdr3_nt: TGTGCCACCAGCAGAGGTGGGGACAGCTACGAGCAGTACTTC
cdr3_aa: CATSRGGDSYEQYF
clone_size: -
v_call: TRBV15
d_call: TRBD1
j_call: TRBJ2-7

cdr3_nt: TGCGCCAGCAGTCCCTCGACAGTCCCTGGAAACACCATATATTTT
cdr3_aa: CASSPSTVPGNTIYF
clone_size: -
v_call: TRBV5-1
d_call: -
j_call: TRBJ1-3

cdr3_nt: TGTGCCAGCAGTGCCGACAGGTCCTACGAGCAGTACTTC
cdr3_aa: CASSADRSYEQYF
clone_size: -
v_call: TRBV6-6
d_call: -
j_call: TRBJ2-7

cdr3_nt: TGTGCCAGCAGCGTAGCGGGGACCGGACAGGGAAGATATGGCTACACCTTC
cdr3_aa: CASSVAGTGQGRYGYTF
clone_size: -
v_call: TRBV9
d_call: TRBD1
j_call: TRBJ1-2

cdr3_nt: TGTGCCAGCAGCTCTCTAGGGGGCCAGGGTGAGCAGTTCTTC
cdr3_aa: CASSSLGGQGEQFF
clone_size: -
v_call: TRBV7-6
d_call: TRBD1
j_call: TRBJ2-1

cdr3_nt: TGTGCCAGCAGTTACTCGTGGGACATGTCCGGCGAGCAGTACTTC
cdr3_aa: CASSYSWDMSGEQYF
clone_size: -
v_call: TRBV6-5
d_call: -
j_call: TRBJ2-7

cdr3_nt: TGTGCCAGCAGCTTGGGACTAGCGCCCTACGAGCAGTACTTC
cdr3_aa: CASSLGLAPYEQYF
clone_size: few
v_call: TRBV5-6
d_call: TRBD2
j_call: TRBJ2-7

cdr3_nt: TGTGCCAGCAGCCAACTGGGACAGAGACGTCGAGCTTTCTTT
cdr3_aa: CASSQLGQRRRAFF
clone_size: few
v_call: TRBV14
d_call: TRBD1
j_call: TRBJ1-1

cdr3_nt: TGTGCCAGCAGCCAGGACAGAAGCTATGGCTACACCTTC
cdr3_aa: CASSQDRSYGYTF
clone_size: -
v_call: TRBV14
d_call: -
j_call: TRBJ1-2

cdr3_nt: TGTGCCACCTCAAGGACTGGCCTCACAGATACGCAGTATTTT
cdr3_aa: CATSRTGLTDTQYF
clone_size: -
v_call: TRBV15
d_call: -
j_call: TRBJ2-3

cdr3_nt: TGTGCCAGCAGCGGACAAAAGAACACTGAAGCTTTCTTT
cdr3_aa: CASSGQKNTEAFF
clone_size: -
v_call: TRBV2
d_call: -
j_call: TRBJ1-1

cdr3_nt: TGTGCCAGCAGCTCTGGACAGGGGGCAGATACGCAGTATTTT
cdr3_aa: CASSSGQGADTQYF
clone_size: few
v_call: TRBV11-3
d_call: TRBD1
j_call: TRBJ2-3

cdr3_nt: TGTGCCAGCAGTTTAAGGACAGGGAGTGGCTACACCTTC
cdr3_aa: CASSLRTGSGYTF
clone_size: -
v_call: TRBV28
d_call: TRBD1
j_call: TRBJ1-2

cdr3_nt: TGCGCCAGCAGCTTTACTTCCGGAGCGGGAGGGCCTTCCTACGAGCAGTACTTC
cdr3_aa: CASSFTSGAGGPSYEQYF
clone_size: -
v_call: TRBV5-1
d_call: TRBD2
j_call: TRBJ2-7

cdr3_nt: TGTGCCAGCAGAACCGGGAGGAACACCGGGGAGCTGTTTTTT
cdr3_aa: CASRTGRNTGELFF
clone_size: -
v_call: TRBV2
d_call: -
j_call: TRBJ2-2

cdr3_nt: TGTGCCAGCAGTAGGACTTATGAAAGTGAAGCTTTCTTT
cdr3_aa: CASSRTYESEAFF
clone_size: -
v_call: TRBV6-5
d_call: -
j_call: TRBJ1-1

cdr3_nt: TGTGCCAGCAGCTTAGGGGCTGGAACAGATACGCAGTATTTT
cdr3_aa: CASSLGAGTDTQYF
clone_size: once
v_call: TRBV7-9
d_call: -
j_call: TRBJ2-3

cdr3_nt: TGTGCCGGGACGACAGCTTACGAGCAGTACTTC
cdr3_aa: CAGTTAYEQYF
clone_size: -
v_call: TRBV30
d_call: -
j_call: TRBJ2-7

cdr3_nt: TGTGCCAGCAGCTTAGCCGGCTGGAAGGGGTACGAGCAGTACTTC
cdr3_aa: CASSLAGWKGYEQYF
clone_size: -
v_call: TRBV7-9
d_call: -
j_call: TRBJ2-7

cdr3_nt: TGTGCCAGCAGCTTAGTGCAGGGAGGGACAAACACCGGGGAGCTGTTTTTT
cdr3_aa: CASSLVQGGTNTGELFF
clone_size: -
v_call: TRBV7-8
d_call: -
j_call: TRBJ2-2

cdr3_nt: TGTGCCAGCAGCTCTGGGCGGGGGTCCGGGGAACTGTTTTTT
cdr3_aa: CASSSGRGSGELFF
clone_size: -
v_call: TRBV5-4
d_call: -
j_call: TRBJ1-4

cdr3_nt: TGTGCCAGCAGCCCCCGCCAGGGAGGTCAGCCCCAGCATTTT
cdr3_aa: CASSPRQGGQPQHF
clone_size: -
v_call: TRBV7-2
d_call: -
j_call: TRBJ1-5

cdr3_nt: TGCAGTGCTAGTAGGGGATTCGGGACAGATACGCAGTATTTT
cdr3_aa: CSASRGFGTDTQYF
clone_size: -
v_call: TRBV20-1
d_call: -
j_call: TRBJ2-3

cdr3_nt: TGCGCCAGCAGCCAAGTGGGACAGGGTAAGGGAAGCGAGCAGTACTTC
cdr3_aa: CASSQVGQGKGSEQYF
clone_size: -
v_call: TRBV4-3
d_call: TRBD1
j_call: TRBJ2-7

cdr3_nt: TGTGCCACCAGCCCGGGGACTAGCGGTCAAGAGACCCAGTACTTC
cdr3_aa: CATSPGTSGQETQYF
clone_size: -
v_call: TRBV15
d_call: TRBD2
j_call: TRBJ2-5

cdr3_nt: TGTGCCAGCGCAAGGTCGGGCACCGGGGAGCTGTTTTTT
cdr3_aa: CASARSGTGELFF
clone_size: once
v_call: TRBV12-3/TRBV12-4
d_call: -
j_call: TRBJ2-2

cdr3_nt: TGTGCCAGCGGAGACGGGGGCACCGGGGAGCTGTTTTTT
cdr3_aa: CASGDGGTGELFF
clone_size: -
v_call: TRBV12-3/TRBV12-4
d_call: -
j_call: TRBJ2-2

cdr3_nt: TGTGCCAGCAGCTTACCGGGAGTGGCCGGGGAGCTGTTTTTT
cdr3_aa: CASSLPGVAGELFF
clone_size: -
v_call: TRBV7-2
d_call: -
j_call: TRBJ2-2

cdr3_nt: TGTGCCAGCAGCCCCCAGGGTTCGGGCTACAATGAGCAGTTCTTC
cdr3_aa: CASSPQGSGYNEQFF
clone_size: -
v_call: TRBV7-2
d_call: -
j_call: TRBJ2-1

cdr3_nt: TGTGCCAGCAGCTTAGATCTGGTCGGGAAGACCCAGTACTTC
cdr3_aa: CASSLDLVGKTQYF
clone_size: -
v_call: TRBV11-3
d_call: -
j_call: TRBJ2-5

cdr3_nt: TGTGCCAGCAGTTCGACTAGCGGAGCCAACGAGCAGTACTTC
cdr3_aa: CASSSTSGANEQYF
clone_size: once
v_call: TRBV6-5
d_call: TRBD2
j_call: TRBJ2-7

cdr3_nt: TGCACCAGCAGCCCCTCGTCGCTAGCTAACTATGGCTACACCTTC
cdr3_aa: CTSSPSSLANYGYTF
clone_size: -
v_call: TRBV1
d_call: -
j_call: TRBJ1-2

cdr3_nt: TGCGCCAGCAGCTCGGACAGGGTTGACTCACCCCTCCACTTT
cdr3_aa: CASSSDRVDSPLHF
clone_size: -
v_call: TRBV5-1
d_call: TRBD1
j_call: TRBJ1-6

cdr3_nt: TGTGCCACCTACAGGGGGCCGATGAACACTGAAGCTTTCTTT
cdr3_aa: CATYRGPMNTEAFF
clone_size: few
v_call: TRBV6-5
d_call: TRBD1
j_call: TRBJ1-1

cdr3_nt: TGCGCCAGCAGTGAGGGGGGGCTAGCGGGCTACAATGAGCAGTTCTTC
cdr3_aa: CASSEGGLAGYNEQFF
clone_size: -
v_call: TRBV10-2
d_call: TRBD2
j_call: TRBJ2-1

cdr3_nt: TGTGCCAGCAGGAAAGGGGGGGCGAACACCGGGGAGCTGTTTTTT
cdr3_aa: CASRKGGANTGELFF
clone_size: -
v_call: TRBV11-2
d_call: -
j_call: TRBJ2-2

cdr3_nt: TGTGCCAGCAGCTTGGGTGCTAGCGGGAGCCTGTACGAGCAGTACTTC
cdr3_aa: CASSLGASGSLYEQYF
clone_size: -
v_call: TRBV5-4
d_call: TRBD2
j_call: TRBJ2-7

cdr3_nt: TGCGCCAGCAGCTTGGAATGGACAGGGGACACTGAAGCTTTCTTT
cdr3_aa: CASSLEWTGDTEAFF
clone_size: few
v_call: TRBV5-1
d_call: TRBD1
j_call: TRBJ1-1

cdr3_nt: TGTGCCAGCAGCTTAAGTCGCGGGAGGAACGAGCAGTACTTC
cdr3_aa: CASSLSRGRNEQYF
clone_size: -
v_call: TRBV7-2
d_call: TRBD2
j_call: TRBJ2-7

cdr3_nt: TGCGCCAGCAGCCCTCAGGGGGCAAACTATGGCTACACCTTC
cdr3_aa: CASSPQGANYGYTF
clone_size: few
v_call: TRBV5-1
d_call: TRBD1
j_call: TRBJ1-2

cdr3_nt: TGTGCCAGCAGCGGGGACAGGTTCACTGGAAACACCATATATTTT
cdr3_aa: CASSGDRFTGNTIYF
clone_size: -
v_call: TRBV9
d_call: TRBD1
j_call: TRBJ1-3

cdr3_nt: TGCAGTGCTAGTGGGCAGTTGAACACTGAAGCTTTCTTT
cdr3_aa: CSASGQLNTEAFF
clone_size: few
v_call: TRBV20-1
d_call: -
j_call: TRBJ1-1

cdr3_nt: TGTGCCAGCAGTTTAAGGGGACAGGGGCGGGCGGAAGCTTTCTTT
cdr3_aa: CASSLRGQGRAEAFF
clone_size: -
v_call: TRBV27
d_call: TRBD1
j_call: TRBJ1-1

cdr3_nt: TGTGCCAGCAGCTTCGGGACTAGCGGGGCCTACGAGCAGTACTTC
cdr3_aa: CASSFGTSGAYEQYF
clone_size: few
v_call: TRBV7-2
d_call: TRBD2
j_call: TRBJ2-7

cdr3_nt: TGTGCCAGCAGCCATCCGCGAAGGGGTACCAAAGCTTTCTTT
cdr3_aa: CASSHPRRGTKAFF
clone_size: -
v_call: TRBV7-9
d_call: -
j_call: TRBJ1-1